This TCR beta chain was sequenced for a study of cytomegalovirus exposure and HLA in healthy donors. Trimming at V came to 4 bases and at J to 6 bases, leaving 9 bases not matched to a gene. This CDR3 region has 14 residues. With 60 Vbeta and 13 Jbeta primers, the PCR was carried out. This table comes from immunoSEQ multiplex PCR, and its TCRdb copy is limited to in-frame clones, with some not included. This sample has around 130,000 clones, with about four fifths found just once. This clonotype originated in a woman aged 40 to 49 in good health and CMV-seronegative. The V call is TRBV5-3, the J call TRBJ2-7; TRBD1 aligns across 8 bases. TRBV5-3 is an ORF for which the function is uncertain. The sequenced material came from PBMCs. In nucleotides, the CDR3 is TGTGCCAGAAGCACCGACAGGGGACGTTCCGAGCAGTACTTC. Amino acids: CARSTDRGRSEQYF.